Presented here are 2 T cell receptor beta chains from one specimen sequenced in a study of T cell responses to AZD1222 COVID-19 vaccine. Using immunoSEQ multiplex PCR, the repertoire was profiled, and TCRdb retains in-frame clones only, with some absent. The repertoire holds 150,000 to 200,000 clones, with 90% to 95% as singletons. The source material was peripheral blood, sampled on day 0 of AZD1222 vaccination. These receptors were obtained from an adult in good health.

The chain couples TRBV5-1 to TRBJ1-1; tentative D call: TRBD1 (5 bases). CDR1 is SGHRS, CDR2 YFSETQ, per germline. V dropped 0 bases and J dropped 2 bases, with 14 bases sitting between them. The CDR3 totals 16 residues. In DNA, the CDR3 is TGCGCCAGCAGCTTGGCTACCGGGACGGTTAACACTGAAGCTTTCTTT. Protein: CASSLATGTVNTEAFF.

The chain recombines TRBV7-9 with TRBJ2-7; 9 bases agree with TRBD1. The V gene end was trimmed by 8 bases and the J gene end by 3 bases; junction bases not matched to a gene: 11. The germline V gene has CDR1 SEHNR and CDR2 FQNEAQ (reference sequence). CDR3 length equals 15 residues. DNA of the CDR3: TGTGCCAGCGTACCGGGACAGGGAGTTTACTACGAGCAGTACTTC. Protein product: CASVPGQGVYYEQYF.